The 12 T cell receptor beta chains in this list originate from one sample, sequenced in a study of OX40 agonist ivuxolimab in advanced cancers. Sequenced by immunoSEQ multiplex PCR; TCRdb stores in-frame clones only, minus some. The sample lists about 77,000 clones, roughly 84% occurring once. The source was CD4+ or CD8+ T cells sorted from blood, collected in a trial of the OX40 agonist ivuxolimab. The origin of the receptors is an adult with an advanced solid tumor such as melanoma, head and neck, liver or kidney cancer.

The chain has TRBV6-1 and TRBJ1-2; D unclear. The CDR3 loop spans 13 amino acids. The V end lost 2 bases, the J end lost 7 bases, and 11 bases lay between the germline ends. Germline V gene sequence: CDR1 MNHNS, CDR2 SASEGT. This CDR3 is CASSESGRRGYTF. CDR3 sequence (DNA): TGTGCCAGCAGTGAAAGTGGGCGTCGTGGCTACACCTTC.

This chain links TRBV7-2 with TRBJ2-6, with no clear D. Germline values: CDR1 SGHTA, CDR2 FQGNSA. The ends were cut back, 0 bases at V and 3 bases at J, with 3 bases in the middle. The CDR3 has 14 residues. DNA for the CDR3: TGTGCCAGCAGCTTAGCCGGTGGGGCCAACGTCCTGACTTTC. This translates into CASSLAGGANVLTF. Based on the CDR3 plus reference TRBV7-2 and TRBJ2-6, the full variable domain is GAGVSQSPSNKVTEKGKDVELRCDPISGHTALYWYRQSLGQGLEFLIYFQGNSAPDKSGLPSDRFSAERTGGSVSTLTIQRTQQEDSAVYLCASSLAGGANVLTFGAGSRLTVL.

The rearrangement links TRBV19 to TRBJ2-6, with D perhaps TRBD2 (5 bases). This CDR3 spans 15 amino acids. The V end lost 4 bases, the J end lost 0 bases, and 7 bases lay between the germline ends. Germline V CDR1 and CDR2: LNHDA, SQIVND (reference sequence). CDR3 sequence: CASSRGNSGANVLTF. The DNA for the CDR3 is TGTGCCAGTAGTAGAGGGAACTCTGGGGCCAACGTCCTGACTTTC.

The V gene is TRBV14, the J gene TRBJ2-2, with a tentative D call TRBD2 (6 bases). This CDR3 is built from 17 residues. Germline CDR1 is SGHDN and CDR2 is FVKESK. Trimming pared 2 bases from V and 5 bases from J, leaving 18 bases between. CDR3 in amino acids: CASSQSRTWGVTGELFF. CDR3 in DNA: TGTGCCAGCAGCCAATCCAGGACCTGGGGGGTGACCGGGGAGCTGTTTTTT.

V and J are TRBV7-2 and TRBJ2-4; D might be TRBD1 or TRBD2, each matching 5 bases. The CDR3 runs to 17 residues. Trimming took 5 bases from V and 0 from J, leaving 17 bases between them. Germline CDR1 reads SGHTA; CDR2 reads FQGNSA. The CDR3 loop is CASSDLLRGLAKNIQYF. As DNA, the CDR3 is TGTGCCAGCAGCGATCTACTCCGGGGCCTAGCCAAAAACATTCAGTACTTC.

The chain links TRBV30 to TRBJ1-4, with TRBD1 as a possible D gene (5 bases). Germline loops: CDR1 GTSNPN, CDR2 SVGIG (reference sequence). V was trimmed by 0 bases and J by 4 bases, leaving 6 bases between them. The CDR3 has 13 amino acids. The CDR3 spells CAWSVGGNEKLFF. In DNA form, the CDR3 reads TGTGCCTGGAGTGTGGGGGGTAATGAAAAACTGTTTTTT.

As for this clone: Other DNA sequences in this specimen translate into the identical CDR3. The chain couples TRBV5-6 to TRBJ2-1; D uncertain. Per the germline V gene, CDR1 is SGHDT and CDR2 is YYEEEE. The germline V and J ends were trimmed by 1 base and 6 bases, with 2 bases remaining between them. The CDR3 is 11 residues long. The CDR3 reads CASSLLNEQFF. As DNA, the CDR3 is TGTGCCAGCAGCTTGCTCAATGAGCAGTTCTTC.

The chain recombines TRBV5-5 with TRBJ2-7, with 8 bases identical to TRBD1. The trim removed 4 bases at V and 4 bases at J, leaving 4 bases unmatched. The CDR3 spans 13 residues. Germline CDR1 reads SGHKS; CDR2 reads YYEKEE (reference sequence). CDR3 in amino acids: CASSGTGVYEQYF. Here the CDR3 DNA reads TGTGCCAGCAGCGGGACAGGAGTTTACGAGCAGTACTTC.

The V gene is TRBV11-3, the J gene TRBJ2-3; no definite D call. The V and J ends lost 1 base and 1 base respectively, with 3 bases between them. The CDR3 contains 13 residues. CDR1 SGHNT and CDR2 YENEEA come from the germline V gene. The CDR3 reads CASSLVRTDTQYF. For the CDR3, the DNA is TGTGCCAGCAGCTTAGTTCGCACAGATACGCAGTATTTT. The variable domain in full, completed from reference TRBV11-3 and TRBJ2-3, reads EAGVVQSPRYKIIEKKQPVAFWCNPISGHNTLYWYLQNLGQGPELLIRYENEEAVDDSQLPKDRFSAERLKGVDSTLKIQPAELGDSAVYLCASSLVRTDTQYFGPGTRLTVL.

This chain links TRBV12-5 with TRBJ1-1; perhaps TRBD1 as D (6 bases). Trimming shortened V by 3 bases and J by 5 bases, and 10 bases separated the two germline ends. The germline V gene encodes CDR1 LGHNT and CDR2 FRNRAP. The CDR3 is made up of 13 amino acids. The CDR3, as DNA: TGTGCTAGTGGTTTCTCCCAGGGGACTGAAGCTTTCTTT. This sequence encodes CASGFSQGTEAFF.

The chain combines TRBV27 with TRBJ2-1; TRBD2 matches 7 bases. V lost 7 bases to trimming and J lost 5 bases; unmatched junction nucleotides: 8. The CDR3 has 14 residues. Germline V CDR1 and CDR2: MNHEY, SMNVEV (reference sequence). For the CDR3, the DNA is TGTGCCAGCACCTCCGCTAGCGGACACAATGAGCAGTTCTTC. Amino acid sequence: CASTSASGHNEQFF.

The chain combines TRBV6-1 with TRBJ2-7, with TRBD1 as a possible D gene (5 bases). This CDR3 is 15 amino acids long. Germline assignment: CDR1 MNHNS and CDR2 SASEGT. V lost 4 bases and J lost 3, with 16 bases in between. CDR3 DNA sequence: TGTGCCAGCAGTGTCACGGACACCCGGGTCTACGAGCAGTACTTC. Translation: CASSVTDTRVYEQYF.